The entry that follows covers one TCR beta chain sequence. These data originate in a study of blood T cell repertoires in COVID-19. Only in-frame clones appear in the TCRdb table, and some are missing; sequencing was by immunoSEQ multiplex PCR. The repertoire holds 110,000 to 150,000 clones, with roughly 76% as singletons. This CDR3 region has 14 residues. Germline CDR1 reads LNHNV; CDR2 reads YYDKDF (reference sequence). The ends were cut back, 3 bases at V and 6 bases at J, with 12 bases in the middle. This clonotype was obtained from a man older than 75 with acute or convalescent COVID-19. The specimen sequenced was peripheral blood. V is TRBV15 and J is TRBJ1-5; D uncertain. CDR3 coding DNA: TGTGCCACCAGCAGGGGCGTGGGAGGTCAGCCCCAGCATTTT. Residues: CATSRGVGGQPQHF.